This T cell receptor beta chain was captured by sequencing in a study of T cell responses to AZD1222 COVID-19 vaccine. Study at large: Second-dose intervals near 4 or 12 weeks were combined. Study-level points and caveats: Mapped onto spike, vaccine-associated CD4 TCRs spanned it and were dominant at 160-218 and 743-854. Close to half of spike-specific TCRs reportedly recognize unmutated variant regions. The repertoires were collected only after the peak T cell response.

There are 16 residues in the CDR3. Germline CDR1 and CDR2: SGHRS and YFSETQ. The V segment lost 0 bases and the J segment 7 bases; nucleotides outside the gene matches: 6. On this clone itself: What it recognizes is unknown.

Using immunoSEQ multiplex PCR, the repertoire was profiled, and TCRdb retains in-frame clones only, with some absent. The sample gives about 140,000 clones, approximately 91% of which show up once; about 4.8% is in the top ten. The TCR comes from an adult in good health. The chain employs TRBV5-1 and TRBJ2-4, with 11 bases lining up with TRBD2. This sample comprised peripheral blood, obtained on day 0 of AZD1222 vaccination. The CDR3 region has the DNA TGCGCCAGCAGCTTGGAGGTAGCGGGAGGGGGGAACATTCAGTACTTC. Translation gives CASSLEVAGGGNIQYF. Full variable domain (remainder filled in from reference TRBV5-1 and TRBJ2-4): KAGVTQTPRYLIKTRGQQVTLSCSPISGHRSVSWYQQTPGQGLQFLFEYFSETQRNKGNFPGRFSGRQFSNSRSEMNVSTLELGDSALYLCASSLEVAGGGNIQYFGAGTRLSVL.